This T cell receptor beta chain was obtained from a study of CD8+ T cells in alopecia areata. Turning to the study itself: Patients in the treated group were given tofacitinib by mouth, 5 to 10 mg twice a day. Study findings and constraints: Amid tofacitinib therapy, many expanded lesional clones stayed present in scalp and blood.

The sample holds a few counts of this clone. Its antigen is still unknown. Treatment of the sample: oral pan-JAK inhibitor, 5-10 mg twice daily. cDNA serving as the sequencing template came from extracted, reverse transcribed RNA. Repertoires were generated with immunoSEQ multiplex PCR, while TCRdb's copy carries only in-frame clones and drops some. The sample has roughly 120,000 clones, more than 40% seen once. Trimming took off 7 bases at V and 3 bases at J, with 13 bases between the two ends. Germline V gives CDR1 SQVTM, CDR2 ANQGSEA. CDR3 length: 12 amino acids. The TCR comes from a human donor with alopecia areata. The sample in question was CD4+ T cells sorted from blood, obtained at week 4, from a patient treated with tofacitinib. This chain uses TRBV29-1 with TRBJ2-7; D gene ambiguous. The CDR3 coding sequence is TGCAGCGCCGCCGAAAATTTCTACGAGCAGTACTTC. Translating gives CSAAENFYEQYF.